This entry describes one TCR beta chain. Its cognate antigen is unknown. These data belong to a study of siplizumab effects on memory and regulatory T cells. Generated by immunoSEQ multiplex PCR, the TCRdb table keeps only in-frame clones and is missing some. The table includes just under 85,000 clones, around 90% detected once. The CDR3 spans 12 residues. Germline CDR1 SQVTM, CDR2 ANQGSEA. V shed 4 bases and J shed 1 base, with 8 bases lying between them. Study-wide results and limits: The drug siplizumab significantly decreased the alloreactive sequences that could be traced to unstimulated CD4+ memory cells. A minor share of alloreactive clones matched unstimulated subsets. Controls had 25% to 30% Treg-derived mappable alloreactive CD4+ clones on average, versus around 71% with siplizumab. Unstimulated naive T cells seemed to show more diversity than memory cells did, and they also seemed to be among the major contributors to the alloresponse.

Sequenced material: Tregs sorted from blood. The chain links TRBV29-1 to TRBJ2-7; no definite D call. This clonotype was sampled from a human donor in good health. CDR3 loop: CSVVVGSYEQYF. CDR3 sequence (DNA): TGCAGCGTTGTCGTCGGTTCCTACGAGCAGTACTTC.